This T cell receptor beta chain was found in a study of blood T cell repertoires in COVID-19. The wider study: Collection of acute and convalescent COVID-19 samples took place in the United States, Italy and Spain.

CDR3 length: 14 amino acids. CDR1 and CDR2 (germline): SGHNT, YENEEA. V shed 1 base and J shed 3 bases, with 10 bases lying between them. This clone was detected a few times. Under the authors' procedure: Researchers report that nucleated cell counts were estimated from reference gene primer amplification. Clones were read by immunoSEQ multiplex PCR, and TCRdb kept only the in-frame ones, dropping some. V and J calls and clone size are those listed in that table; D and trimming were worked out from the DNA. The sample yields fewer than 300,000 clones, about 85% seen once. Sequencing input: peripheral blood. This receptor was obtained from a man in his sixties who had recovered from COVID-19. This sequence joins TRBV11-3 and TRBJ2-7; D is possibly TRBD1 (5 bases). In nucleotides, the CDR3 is TGTGCCAGCAGCTTAGCTGCCCAGGGCTACGAGCAGTACTTC. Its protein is CASSLAAQGYEQYF.